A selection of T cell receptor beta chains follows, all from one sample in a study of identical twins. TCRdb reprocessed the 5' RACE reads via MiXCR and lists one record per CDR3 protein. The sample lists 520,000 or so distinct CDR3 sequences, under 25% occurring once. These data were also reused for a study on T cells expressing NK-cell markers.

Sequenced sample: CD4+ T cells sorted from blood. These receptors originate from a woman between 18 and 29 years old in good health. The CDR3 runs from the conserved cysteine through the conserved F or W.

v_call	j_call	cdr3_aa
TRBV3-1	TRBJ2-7	CASSQGALNEQYF
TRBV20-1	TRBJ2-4	CSARDSGKGDNIQYF
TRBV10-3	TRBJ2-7	CAISGGTSGNLYEQYF
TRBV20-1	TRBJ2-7	CSASQGSAEQYF
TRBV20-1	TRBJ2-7	CSASRDRASYEQYF
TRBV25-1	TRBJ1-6	CASSEMMGSYNSPLHF
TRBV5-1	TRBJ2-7	CASSLFGMQEYEQYF
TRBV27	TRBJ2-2	CASSRTGGSGELFF
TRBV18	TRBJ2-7	CASSPRAVYEQYF
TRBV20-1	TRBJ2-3	CSAGRLADTQYF
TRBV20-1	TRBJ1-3	CSAGHPSGNTIYF